Listed below are T cell receptor beta chains from one sample, sequenced in a study of T cell responses to AZD1222 COVID-19 vaccine. The data were produced by immunoSEQ multiplex PCR, yet TCRdb's version contains in-frame clones alone and is incomplete. The table shows 150,000 or so clones, with roughly 90% occurring only once. The material was peripheral blood, obtained 28 days after the second AZD1222 dose. The receptor set was obtained from an adult who received the AZD1222 COVID-19 vaccine. The CDR3 runs from the conserved cysteine through the conserved F or W. A D gene is named only where the DNA matches it firmly. Size is omitted from some rows. Given values are once, few, many or a class for expanded clones.

D gene,clone size,J gene,V gene,CDR3 protein,CDR3 DNA
-,-,TRBJ2-7,TRBV7-9,CASSLDTGGDEQYF,TGTGCCAGCAGCCTAGACACGGGTGGAGACGAGCAGTACTTC
-,-,TRBJ2-2,TRBV24-1,CATSGANTGELFF,TGTGCCACCAGTGGAGCGAACACCGGGGAGCTGTTTTTT
-,-,TRBJ1-5,TRBV6-2/TRBV6-3,CASSRPDTDSNQPQHF,TGTGCCAGCAGCCGACCCGACACAGATAGCAATCAGCCCCAGCATTTT
TRBD1,-,TRBJ1-5,TRBV15,CATSRTGQGSNQPQHF,TGTGCCACCAGCAGAACGGGACAGGGTAGCAATCAGCCCCAGCATTTT
TRBD2,-,TRBJ2-2,TRBV19,CASSMRSSGSLGELFF,TGTGCCAGTAGTATGCGGTCTAGCGGGAGTTTGGGGGAGCTGTTTTTT
-,-,TRBJ2-7,TRBV7-6,CASSLRDPLSESYEQYF,TGTGCCAGCAGCTTACGGGACCCCTTGTCCGAATCCTACGAGCAGTACTTC
TRBD1,-,TRBJ1-2,TRBV2,CASTRDRVGGYTF,TGTGCCAGCACCAGAGACAGGGTAGGAGGCTACACCTTC
-,-,TRBJ2-2,TRBV9,CASSVLVSTGELFF,TGTGCCAGCAGCGTACTAGTGAGCACCGGGGAGCTGTTTTTT
-,once,TRBJ1-5,TRBV4-2,CASSQFGGAQHQPQHF,TGTGCCAGCAGCCAATTCGGGGGGGCACAACATCAGCCCCAGCATTTT
TRBD1,-,TRBJ1-5,TRBV15,CATSTNRQGNQPQHF,TGTGCCACCAGCACAAACCGACAGGGAAATCAGCCCCAGCATTTT
TRBD1,-,TRBJ1-2,TRBV28,CASRRTGVPLGDGYTF,TGTGCCAGCAGACGGACAGGGGTGCCCTTGGGGGATGGCTACACCTTC
TRBD1,-,TRBJ1-2,TRBV7-2,CASSLTAQGGYGYTF,TGTGCCAGCAGCTTAACAGCACAGGGGGGGTATGGCTACACCTTC
-,-,TRBJ2-7,TRBV7-3,CASSLGAGGSYEQYF,TGTGCCAGCAGCTTAGGCGCCGGGGGCTCCTACGAGCAGTACTTC
-,once,TRBJ1-1,TRBV19,CASTPIGGMNTEAFF,TGTGCCAGTACCCCGATCGGCGGGATGAACACTGAAGCTTTCTTT
TRBD2,once,TRBJ2-7,TRBV28,CASSLGREWEQYF,TGTGCCAGCAGTTTAGGGAGGGAGTGGGAGCAGTACTTC
TRBD1,few,TRBJ2-3,TRBV7-9,CASSRQGLSGTDTQYF,TGTGCCAGCAGCCGACAGGGTTTGAGTGGTACAGATACGCAGTATTTT